The sample holds a few counts of the clone carrying this T cell receptor beta chain. Its antigen is unknown. The sample comes from a study of T-cell memory formation after mild COVID-19. Study observations and caveats: For contracting clones, CD4+ ones sat mainly in CM and EM, CD8+ in EMRA.

TCRdb itself ran the 5' RACE reads through MiXCR, one entry per CDR3 protein. The table has just over 350,000 distinct CDR3 sequences, roughly an eighth seen once. This CDR3 has 14 amino acids. Per the germline V gene, CDR1 is MGHRA and CDR2 is YSYEKL. V gave up 3 bases and J gave up 3 bases, with 11 bases separating them. The sequenced sample was PBMCs or a T cell subset sorted from them (not recorded which). V gene TRBV4-1 combines with J gene TRBJ1-2; D not resolved. The TCR sequence derives from a young man who had mild COVID-19 (a few samples of this study predate the infection). Cell type and time point are not known. CDR3 in amino acids: CASSQGSGYYGYTF. In nucleotides, the CDR3 is TGCGCCAGCAGCCAGGGCTCCGGGTACTATGGCTACACCTTC.